The following is a TCR beta chain sequence with its context. These data originate in a study of OX40 agonist ivuxolimab in advanced cancers. Across the study: Patients received intravenous ivuxolimab every 2 weeks at 0.01 to 10 mg/kg.

The repertoire was sequenced with immunoSEQ multiplex PCR; TCRdb's copy has only in-frame clones and lacks some. The sample has around 69,000 clones; 88% are singletons. Germline assignment: CDR1 SEHNR and CDR2 FQNEAQ (reference sequence). CDR3 length: 15 amino acids. The V end was cut by 3 bases, the J end by 6 bases, with 18 bases between. The material sequenced was CD4+ or CD8+ T cells sorted from blood, taken in a trial of the OX40 agonist ivuxolimab. The V gene is TRBV7-9, the J gene TRBJ2-7; D uncertain. The source is an adult with an advanced solid tumor such as melanoma, head and neck, liver or kidney cancer. The CDR3 is CASSLGIETFGEQYF. The CDR3 DNA follows: TGTGCCAGCAGCTTGGGGATCGAGACCTTCGGCGAGCAGTACTTC.